These 13 T cell receptor beta chains came from one sample sequenced in a study of beta chain features in type 1 diabetes. Expressed TCRB transcripts were sequenced because the entire RNA isolate underwent reverse transcription. Profiling relied on immunoSEQ multiplex PCR, and the TCRdb table lists in-frame clones only, not all of them. The data contain about 350,000 clones, around 20% of them singletons. Sequencing was performed on naive CD4+ T cells from blood. Source of these receptors: a woman between 18 and 29 years old in good health.

This clone came up a few times. This chain uses TRBV30 with TRBJ2-1; D unclear. The V end was cut by 0 bases, the J end by 4 bases, with 13 bases between. The CDR3 is 15 residues long. Germline CDR1 reads GTSNPN; CDR2 reads SVGIG (reference sequence). The DNA for the CDR3 is TGTGCCTGGAGTGTATCAGGTGGTCCATACAATGAGCAGTTCTTC. Amino acid sequence: CAWSVSGGPYNEQFF.

The sample holds a few counts of this clone. V usage is TRBV27 and J usage is TRBJ2-1; D unclear. CDR1 and CDR2 (germline): MNHEY, SMNVEV (reference sequence). The CDR3 sequence is 11 residues long. V was shortened by 5 bases and J by 9 bases, with 8 bases between the two germline ends. CDR3 coding DNA: TGTGCCAGCAGTACACACAGTGAGCAGTTCTTC. This codes for CASSTHSEQFF.

V usage is TRBV2 and J usage is TRBJ2-5; 8 nucleotides line up with TRBD2. This CDR3 comprises 15 residues. V gave up 3 bases and J gave up 5 bases; unmatched junction bases: 8. The germline V gene encodes CDR1 SNHLY and CDR2 FYNNEI. CDR3 region: CASSEERGNGETQYF. CDR3 nucleotide sequence: TGTGCCAGCAGTGAGGAGCGGGGGAACGGGGAGACCCAGTACTTC.

This clone was found a few times. The chain employs TRBV7-8 and TRBJ2-1, with D possibly matching TRBD2 (5 bases). V lost 4 bases, J lost 1 base, and 29 bases lay in between. CDR1 is SGHVS, CDR2 FQNEAQ, per germline. CDR3 length: 21 residues. The CDR3 nucleotides are TGTGCCAGCAGCTCGCCCCCTTGGGTAGCGAAGCGCCACCTTTCCTACAATGAGCAGTTCTTC. Translated, it gives CASSSPPWVAKRHLSYNEQFF.

This chain uses TRBV5-1 with TRBJ2-7; 8 nucleotides agree with TRBD1. The CDR3 has 14 residues. The germline V gene has CDR1 SGHRS and CDR2 YFSETQ. Germline trimming cut 4 bases from V and 3 bases from J; bases unmatched to any gene: 6. The CDR3 DNA reads TGCGCCAGCAGCAAGACAGGGGCCAGCTACGAGCAGTACTTC. Protein sequence: CASSKTGASYEQYF.

To note about this clone: Additional DNA sequences in this sample encode the identical CDR3. The chain uses TRBV7-9 and TRBJ2-3; 7 bases map to TRBD2. Trimming at V came to 5 bases and at J to 0 bases, leaving 5 bases not matched to a gene. Germline CDR1 is SEHNR and CDR2 is FQNEAQ (reference sequence). The length of the CDR3 is 15 residues. The DNA of the CDR3 is TGTGCCAGCAGCCCTAGCGGAACTAGCACAGATACGCAGTATTTT. This encodes CASSPSGTSTDTQYF.

Only a few counts were recorded for this clone. This chain joins TRBV4-2 and TRBJ2-3; 9 positions agree with TRBD2. The CDR3 consists of 18 residues. CDR1 and CDR2 (germline): LGHNA, YNFKEQ. The V gene end was trimmed by 0 bases and the J gene end by 3 bases; junction bases not matched to a gene: 10. DNA for the CDR3: TGTGCCAGCAGCCAAGAGGAGGCTAGCGGGGTTGGGACAGATACGCAGTATTTT. This codes for CASSQEEASGVGTDTQYF.

There are a few counts of this clone. Written as DNA, the CDR3 is TGTGCCAGCAGCTTAACCTCGACTAGATCGTACCAAGAGACCCAGTACTTC. Its translation: CASSLTSTRSYQETQYF. This chain joins TRBV14 and TRBJ2-5, with a possible D match to TRBD2 (6 bases). Looked up from germline, CDR1 is SGHDN and CDR2 is FVKESK. The CDR3 is made up of 17 amino acids. Trimming pared 5 bases from V and 0 bases from J, leaving 19 bases between.

The chain carries TRBV6-1 and TRBJ2-2, with 9 bases that match TRBD2. Germline V gene data show CDR1 as MNHNS and CDR2 as SASEGT. Trimming removed 1 base from V and 4 bases from J; junction bases left unmatched: 4. The CDR3 has 16 amino acids. The CDR3 DNA sequence: TGTGCCAGCAGTGAAGGAGCGGGGGGAGTCACCGGGGAGCTGTTTTTT. Amino acid sequence: CASSEGAGGVTGELFF.

This clone was seen a handful of times. The rearrangement uses TRBV5-4 and TRBJ2-1; 12 bases are shared with TRBD2. After removal of 2 bases from V and 3 bases from J, the junction contained 3 bases not matched to a gene. The CDR3 contains 16 residues. The germline V gene has CDR1 SGHNT and CDR2 YYREEE (reference sequence). CDR3 protein: CASSLASGRVYNEQFF. CDR3 DNA sequence: TGTGCCAGCAGCTTAGCTAGCGGGAGGGTCTACAATGAGCAGTTCTTC. Supplemented by reference TRBV5-4 and TRBJ2-1, the full variable domain reads ETGVTQSPTHLIKTRGQQVTLRCSSQSGHNTVSWYQQALGQGPQFIFQYYREEENGRGNFPPRFSGLQFPNYSSELNVNALELDDSALYLCASSLASGRVYNEQFFGPGTRLTVL.

This clone was counted a few times. This chain connects TRBV9 to TRBJ1-4; 7 nucleotides align to TRBD1. Germline trimming cut 3 bases from V and 8 bases from J; bases unmatched to any gene: 10. Germline assignment: CDR1 SGDLS and CDR2 YYNGEE. The CDR3 is 15 amino acids. The CDR3 protein is CASSAGQVGREKLFF. In DNA, the CDR3 is TGTGCCAGCAGCGCCGGACAGGTCGGGCGGGAAAAACTGTTTTTT.

The chain uses TRBV7-9 and TRBJ2-5, with 10 positions matching TRBD1. V lost 5 bases to trimming and J lost 5 bases; unmatched junction nucleotides: 5. CDR3 length: 14 amino acids. From germline, CDR1 is SEHNR and CDR2 FQNEAQ (reference sequence). The CDR3 region is CASSPTGGGETQYF. The CDR3 DNA follows: TGTGCCAGCAGCCCGACAGGGGGCGGGGAGACCCAGTACTTC.

The chain carries TRBV9 and TRBJ2-3, with 7 bases that match TRBD2. CDR3 length: 14 amino acids. V shed 3 bases, J shed 2 bases, and the junction held 3 bases outside the gene matches. Germline V gene data show CDR1 as SGDLS and CDR2 as YYNGEE. CDR3 coding DNA: TGTGCCAGCAGCGGCGGGAGCCTCACAGATACGCAGTATTTT. Protein: CASSGGSLTDTQYF.